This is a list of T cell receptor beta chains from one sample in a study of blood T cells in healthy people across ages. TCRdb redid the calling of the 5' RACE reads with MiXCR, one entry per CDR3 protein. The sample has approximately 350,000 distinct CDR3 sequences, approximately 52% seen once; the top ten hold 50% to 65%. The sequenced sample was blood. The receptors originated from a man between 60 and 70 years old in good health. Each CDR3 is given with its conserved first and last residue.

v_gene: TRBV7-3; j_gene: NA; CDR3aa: CASSPGTARGEQYF
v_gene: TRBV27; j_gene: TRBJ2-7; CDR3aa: CASSLECRQGGCEQYF
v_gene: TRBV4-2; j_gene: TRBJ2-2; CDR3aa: CASSGGLAGVGTGELFF
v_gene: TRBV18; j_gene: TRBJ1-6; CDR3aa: CASSPDQGGSPLHF
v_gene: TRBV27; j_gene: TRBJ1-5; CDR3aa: CASSSQGKGQPQHF
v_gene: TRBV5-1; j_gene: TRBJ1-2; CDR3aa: CASSLGDTYYGYTF
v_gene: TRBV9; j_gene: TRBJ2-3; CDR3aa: CASSVADRGQYF
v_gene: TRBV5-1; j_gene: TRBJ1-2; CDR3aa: CASSLAGENYGYTF
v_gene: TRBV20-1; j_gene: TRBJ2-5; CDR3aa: CSARDQGAEQYF
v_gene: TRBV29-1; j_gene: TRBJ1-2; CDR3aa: CSVEDRRGRPYGYTF
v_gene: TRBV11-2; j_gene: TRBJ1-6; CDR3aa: CASSLIDYNSPLHF
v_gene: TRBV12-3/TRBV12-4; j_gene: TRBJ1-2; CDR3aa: CASSSQHGGGYGYTF
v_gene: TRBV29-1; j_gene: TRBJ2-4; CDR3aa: CSVSGTGHWDQYF
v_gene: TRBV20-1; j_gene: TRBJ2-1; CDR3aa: CSARGTSAGGEQFF